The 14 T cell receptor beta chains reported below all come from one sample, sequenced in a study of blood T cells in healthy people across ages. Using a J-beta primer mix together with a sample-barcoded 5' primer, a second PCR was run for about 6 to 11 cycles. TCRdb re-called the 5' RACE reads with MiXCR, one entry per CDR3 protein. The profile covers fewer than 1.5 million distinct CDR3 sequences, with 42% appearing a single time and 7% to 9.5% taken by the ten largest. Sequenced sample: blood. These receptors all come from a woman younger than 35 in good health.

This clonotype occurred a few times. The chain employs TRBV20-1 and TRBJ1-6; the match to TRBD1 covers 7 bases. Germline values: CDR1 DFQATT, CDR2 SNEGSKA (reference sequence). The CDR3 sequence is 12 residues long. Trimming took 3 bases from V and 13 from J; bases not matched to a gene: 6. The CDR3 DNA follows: TGCAGTGCTAGGGCGGGACAGTACCCCCTCCACTTT. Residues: CSARAGQYPLHF.

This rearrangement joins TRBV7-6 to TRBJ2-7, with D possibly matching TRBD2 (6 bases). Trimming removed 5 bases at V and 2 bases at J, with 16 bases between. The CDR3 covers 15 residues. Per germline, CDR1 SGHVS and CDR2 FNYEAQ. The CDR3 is CASSQIPGLPYEQYF. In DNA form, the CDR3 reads TGTGCCAGCAGCCAAATCCCGGGACTCCCCTACGAGCAGTACTTC.

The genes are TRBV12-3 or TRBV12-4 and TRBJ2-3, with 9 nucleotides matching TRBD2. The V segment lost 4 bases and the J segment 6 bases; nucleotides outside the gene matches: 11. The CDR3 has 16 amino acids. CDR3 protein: CASSSKPPTSGDTQYF. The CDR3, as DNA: TGTGCCAGCAGTTCCAAACCCCCGACTAGCGGCGATACGCAGTATTTT.

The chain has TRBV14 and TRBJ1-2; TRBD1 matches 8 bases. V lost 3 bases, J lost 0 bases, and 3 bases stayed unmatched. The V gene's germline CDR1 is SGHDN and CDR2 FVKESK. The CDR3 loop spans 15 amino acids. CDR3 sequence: CASSHSTGANYGYTF. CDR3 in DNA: TGTGCCAGCAGCCATTCGACAGGGGCTAACTATGGCTACACCTTC.

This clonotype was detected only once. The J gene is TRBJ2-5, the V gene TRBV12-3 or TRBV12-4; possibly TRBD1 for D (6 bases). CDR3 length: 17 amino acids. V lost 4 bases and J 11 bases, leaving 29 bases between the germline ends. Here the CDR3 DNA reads TGTGCCAGCAGTTCGAAACAGGGTGGTGGTTTCGGCAATGAGCAGTACTTC. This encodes CASSSKQGGGFGNEQYF.

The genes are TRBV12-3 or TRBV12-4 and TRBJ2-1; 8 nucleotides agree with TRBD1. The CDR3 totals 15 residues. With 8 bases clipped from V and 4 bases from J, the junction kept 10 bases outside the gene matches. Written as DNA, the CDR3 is TGTGCCAGCCGTTCTTCCGGGACAGGATACAATGAGCAGTTCTTC. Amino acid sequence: CASRSSGTGYNEQFF.

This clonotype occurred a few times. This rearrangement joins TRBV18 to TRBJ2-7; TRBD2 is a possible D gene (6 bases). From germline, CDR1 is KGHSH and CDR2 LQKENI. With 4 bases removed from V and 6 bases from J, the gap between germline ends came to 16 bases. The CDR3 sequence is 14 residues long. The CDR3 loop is CASSHSSEGGEQYF. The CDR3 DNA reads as TGTGCCAGCTCACATTCATCGGAGGGAGGCGAGCAGTACTTC.

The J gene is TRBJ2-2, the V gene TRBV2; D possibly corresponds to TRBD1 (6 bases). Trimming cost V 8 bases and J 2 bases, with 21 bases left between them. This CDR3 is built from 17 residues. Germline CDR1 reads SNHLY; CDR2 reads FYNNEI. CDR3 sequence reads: CASELDPGTPNTGELFF. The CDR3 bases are TGTGCCAGCGAGTTGGATCCCGGGACACCTAACACCGGGGAGCTGTTTTTT.

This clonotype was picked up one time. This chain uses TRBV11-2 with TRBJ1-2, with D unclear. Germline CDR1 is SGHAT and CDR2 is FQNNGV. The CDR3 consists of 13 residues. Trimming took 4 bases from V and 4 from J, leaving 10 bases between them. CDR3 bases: TGTGCCAGCAGCTCCCGGATGGGCTATGGCTACACCTTC. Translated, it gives CASSSRMGYGYTF.

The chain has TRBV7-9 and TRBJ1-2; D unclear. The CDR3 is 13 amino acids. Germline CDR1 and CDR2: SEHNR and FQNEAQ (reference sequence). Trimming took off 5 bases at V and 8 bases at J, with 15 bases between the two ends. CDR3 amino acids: CASSHGKQDGYTF. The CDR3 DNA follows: TGTGCCAGCAGCCACGGGAAGCAGGACGGCTACACCTTC.

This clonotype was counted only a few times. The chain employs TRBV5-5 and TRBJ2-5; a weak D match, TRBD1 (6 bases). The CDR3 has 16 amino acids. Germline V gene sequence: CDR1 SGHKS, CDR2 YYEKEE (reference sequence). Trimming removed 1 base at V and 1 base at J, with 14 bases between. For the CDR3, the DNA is TGTGCCAGCAGCTTGACGAGGGGGAGCGTCCAAGAGACCCAGTACTTC. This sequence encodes CASSLTRGSVQETQYF. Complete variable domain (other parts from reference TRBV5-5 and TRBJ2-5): DAGVTQSPTHLIKTRGQQVTLRCSPISGHKSVSWYQQVLGQGPQFIFQYYEKEERGRGNFPDRFSARQFPNYSSELNVNALLLGDSALYLCASSLTRGSVQETQYFGPGTRLLVL.

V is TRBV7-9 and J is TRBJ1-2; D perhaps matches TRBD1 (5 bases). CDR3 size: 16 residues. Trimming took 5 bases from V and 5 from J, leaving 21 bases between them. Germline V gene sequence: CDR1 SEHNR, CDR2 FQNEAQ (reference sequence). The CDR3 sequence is CASSPSSWGRIYGYTF. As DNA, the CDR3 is TGTGCCAGCAGCCCCTCAAGTTGGGGCAGAATATATGGCTACACCTTC.

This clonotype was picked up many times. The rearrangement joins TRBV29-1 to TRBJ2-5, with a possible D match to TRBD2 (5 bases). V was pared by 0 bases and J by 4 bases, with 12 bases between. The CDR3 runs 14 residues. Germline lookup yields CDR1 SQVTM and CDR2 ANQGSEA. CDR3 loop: CSVEDHQAGETQYF. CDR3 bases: TGCAGCGTTGAAGATCATCAGGCGGGAGAGACCCAGTACTTC.

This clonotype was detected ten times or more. CDR3: CSVEEGRDIQYF. The DNA for the CDR3 is TGCAGCGTTGAAGAGGGCAGGGACATTCAGTACTTC. The gene calls are TRBV29-1 and TRBJ2-4; TRBD1 might be the D (5 bases). CDR3 length: 12 amino acids. V lost 0 bases, J lost 8 bases, and 8 bases lay in between. Germline V gene data show CDR1 as SQVTM and CDR2 as ANQGSEA.